This T cell receptor (beta chain) was sequenced during a study of control samples from healthy donors and cancer patients. The assay was immunoSEQ multiplex PCR, and TCRdb's table has in-frame clones only and misses some. The repertoire includes about 120,000 clones, 89% of them detected once, and less than 40% sits in the top ten. The junction had 10 bases not matched to a gene; V was cut back by 3 bases and J by 6 bases. Germline V gene sequence: CDR1 SGHNT, CDR2 YYREEE (reference sequence). The CDR3 is 16 amino acids. What was sequenced was blood. The chain links TRBV5-4 to TRBJ2-3; 10 bases map to TRBD2. The clonotype originates from a man aged 50 or older in good health. Here the CDR3 reads CASSSRQLAGTDTQYF. In nucleotides, the CDR3 is TGTGCCAGCAGCTCCAGACAACTAGCGGGGACCGATACGCAGTATTTT. The entire variable domain, with the rest obtained from reference TRBV5-4 and TRBJ2-3, is as follows: ETGVTQSPTHLIKTRGQQVTLRCSSQSGHNTVSWYQQALGQGPQFIFQYYREEENGRGNFPPRFSGLQFPNYSSELNVNALELDDSALYLCASSSRQLAGTDTQYFGPGTRLTVL.